These 10 T cell receptor beta chains came from one sample sequenced in a study of T cells after yellow fever vaccination. A single record per CDR3 protein comes from TCRdb applying MiXCR to the 5' RACE reads. Of under 200,000 distinct CDR3 sequences listed, approximately 11% are singletons. The specimen comprised CD8+ T cells sorted from PBMCs, sampled 15 days after the yellow fever booster vaccination. The source is a man between 18 and 29 years old who received the YFV17D yellow fever vaccine.

This clonotype came up a few times. The rearrangement joins TRBV4-2 to TRBJ2-7; D may correspond to TRBD1 or TRBD2 (5 bases each). The V gene's germline CDR1 is LGHNA and CDR2 YNFKEQ. V lost 1 base, J lost 0 bases, and 10 bases lay in between. This CDR3 contains 15 residues. The CDR3 sequence is CASSQGWGNSYEQYF. In nucleotides, the CDR3 is TGTGCCAGCAGCCAAGGATGGGGGAACTCCTACGAGCAGTACTTC.

This clonotype was recorded a few times. The chain has TRBV29-1 and TRBJ1-3; no firm D call. Germline V gene sequence: CDR1 SQVTM, CDR2 ANQGSEA. The CDR3 covers 11 residues. DNA of the CDR3: TGCAGTGGGCAGGCTGGAAACACCATATATTTT. As protein: CSGQAGNTIYF. The full variable domain, its missing parts supplied by reference TRBV29-1 and TRBJ1-3, is SAVISQKPSRDICQRGTSLTIQCQVDSQVTMMFWYRQQPGQSLTLIATANQGSEATYESGFVIDKFPISRPNLTFSTLTVSNMSPEDSSIYLCSGQAGNTIYFGEGSWLTVV.

This clonotype was seen a handful of times. The gene calls are TRBV6-5 and TRBJ1-1; D is uncertain. The germline CDR1 and CDR2 sequences are MNHEY and SVGAGI. The CDR3 totals 13 residues. Trimming removed 3 bases at V and 1 base at J, with 6 bases between. The CDR3 bases are TGTGCCAGCAGTTATTCAGCGAACACTGAAGCTTTCTTT. Protein: CASSYSANTEAFF.

The CDR3 nucleotides read TGTGCCAGCAAGACAGGGAGCTCCTACAATGAGCAGTTCTTC. Its protein is CASKTGSSYNEQFF. The chain uses TRBV25-1 and TRBJ2-1; TRBD1 matches 7 bases. J lost 0 bases, V lost 7 bases, and 3 bases had no gene match. The CDR3 covers 14 residues. CDR1 MGHDK and CDR2 SYGVNS come from the germline V gene. The full variable domain, its missing parts supplied by reference TRBV25-1 and TRBJ2-1, is EADIYQTPRYLVIGTGKKITLECSQTMGHDKMYWYQQDPGMELHLIHYSYGVNSTEKGDLSSESTVSRIRTEHFPLTLESARPSHTSQYLCASKTGSSYNEQFFGPGTRLTVL.

This clonotype turned up a few times. The chain uses TRBV12-3 or TRBV12-4 and TRBJ1-6, with D possibly TRBD1 on 5 matching bases. The CDR3 covers 14 residues. Between the trimmed V and J ends, which lost 6 bases and 7 bases, there was a span of 13 bases. The CDR3 reads CASRGGEGNSPLHF. The CDR3 DNA sequence: TGTGCCAGCAGGGGGGGGGAAGGAAATTCACCCCTCCACTTT.

This sequence joins TRBV19 and TRBJ2-7, with 12 bases matching TRBD2. The V gene's germline CDR1 is LNHDA and CDR2 SQIVND (reference sequence). This CDR3 contains 14 residues. J lost 3 bases, V lost 6 bases, and 3 bases had no gene match. The CDR3 DNA sequence: TGTGCCAGTAGCCGGACTAGCGGGGACTACGAGCAGTACTTC. Protein sequence: CASSRTSGDYEQYF.

The J gene is TRBJ1-4, the V gene TRBV7-2; a weak D match, TRBD1 (5 bases). The V end was cut by 2 bases, the J end by 8 bases, with 12 bases between. Germline lookup yields CDR1 SGHTA and CDR2 FQGNSA. This CDR3 has 14 residues. The CDR3 here is CASSLRRGWEKLFF. In nucleotides, the CDR3 is TGTGCCAGCAGCTTAAGAAGGGGATGGGAAAAACTGTTTTTT.

V and J are TRBV29-1 and TRBJ2-2; maybe TRBD1 (6 bases). CDR3 length: 14 amino acids. Germline V lookup: CDR1 SQVTM, CDR2 ANQGSEA. Trimming stripped 3 bases from V and 7 bases from J, with 15 bases between. In DNA form, the CDR3 reads TGCAGCGTTGACCTCTGGGGGCAGGGCGGGGAGCTGTTTTTT. It encodes CSVDLWGQGGELFF.

This sequence joins TRBV28 and TRBJ2-3; D gene ambiguous. The CDR3 covers 15 residues. Germline lookup yields CDR1 MDHEN and CDR2 SYDVKM. The V gene lost 8 bases and the J gene lost 0 bases, with 15 bases spanning the gap. This CDR3 is CASSIAASSTDTQYF. CDR3 nucleotides: TGTGCCAGCTCCATTGCTGCGTCTAGCACAGATACGCAGTATTTT.

This clonotype was found many times. Written as DNA, the CDR3 is TGTGCCAGCAGCTCGACTAGCGGGGGTCCAAATGAGCAGTTCTTC. As protein: CASSSTSGGPNEQFF. This rearrangement joins TRBV6-1 to TRBJ2-1; 12 positions match TRBD2. Losses at the gene ends were 6 bases for V and 7 bases for J; bases not matched to a gene: 7. The CDR3 consists of 15 residues. Looked up from germline, CDR1 is MNHNS and CDR2 is SASEGT.